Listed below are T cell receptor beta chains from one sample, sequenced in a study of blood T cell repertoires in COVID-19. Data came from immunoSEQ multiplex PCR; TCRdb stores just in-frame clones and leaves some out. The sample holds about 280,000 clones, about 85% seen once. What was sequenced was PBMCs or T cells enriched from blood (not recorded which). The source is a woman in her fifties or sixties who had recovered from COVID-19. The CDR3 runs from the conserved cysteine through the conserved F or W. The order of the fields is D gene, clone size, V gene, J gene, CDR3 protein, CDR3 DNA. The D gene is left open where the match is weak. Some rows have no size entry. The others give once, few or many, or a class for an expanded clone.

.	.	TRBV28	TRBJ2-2	CASNQQGATGAGAGELFF	TGTGCCAGCAACCAACAGGGAGCGACCGGTGCCGGGGCCGGGGAGCTGTTTTTT
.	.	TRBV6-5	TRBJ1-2	CASSYSLGSSGYTF	TGTGCCAGCAGTTACTCGTTAGGGAGTAGCGGCTACACCTTC
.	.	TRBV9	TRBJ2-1	CASSSSDGQFGEQFF	TGTGCCAGCAGCAGTAGCGACGGACAGTTTGGGGAGCAGTTCTTC
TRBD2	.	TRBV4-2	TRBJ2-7	CASSQVLAGTYEQYF	TGTGCCAGCAGCCAAGTACTAGCGGGTACGTACGAGCAGTACTTC
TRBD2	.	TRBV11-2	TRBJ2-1	CASSSPAGLASDEQFF	TGTGCCAGCAGCTCTCCCGCCGGACTAGCCAGCGATGAGCAGTTCTTC
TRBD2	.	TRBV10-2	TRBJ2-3	CASSVGTRGTDTQYF	TGCGCCAGCAGTGTCGGGACTAGAGGAACAGATACGCAGTATTTT
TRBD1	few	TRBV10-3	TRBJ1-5	CASQGDRGLNSNQPQHF	TGTGCCAGCCAAGGGGACAGGGGGCTTAATAGCAATCAGCCCCAGCATTTT
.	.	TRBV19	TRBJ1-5	CASRQGRGLRALSNQPQHF	TGTGCCAGTAGACAAGGGAGAGGTCTCCGTGCCCTAAGCAATCAGCCCCAGCATTTT
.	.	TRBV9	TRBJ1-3	CASSVESVRGNTIYF	TGTGCCAGCAGCGTAGAGTCGGTAAGAGGAAACACCATATATTTT
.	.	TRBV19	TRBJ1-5	CASSRTGTIKGQPQHF	TGTGCCAGTAGCCGAACGGGGACAATTAAGGGACAGCCCCAGCATTTT
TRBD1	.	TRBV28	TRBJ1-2	CASSPATGTGGLFWSGYTF	TGTGCCAGCAGCCCCGCCACCGGGACAGGGGGGTTGTTTTGGTCTGGCTACACCTTC
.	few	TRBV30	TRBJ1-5	CAWSPAQGYQPQHF	TGTGCCTGGAGTCCGGCACAGGGATATCAGCCCCAGCATTTT
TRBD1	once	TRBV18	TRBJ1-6	CASSPRRPTGDNSPLHF	TGTGCCAGCTCACCACGGCGTCCGACAGGGGATAATTCACCCCTCCACTTT
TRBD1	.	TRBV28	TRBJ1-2	CASWSWDRPFLSF	TGTGCCAGCTGGTCTTGGGACAGGCCCTTTTTGTCCTTC
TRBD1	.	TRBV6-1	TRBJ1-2	CASSLRDRAQGITF	TGTGCCAGCAGTTTGCGAGACAGGGCTCAGGGTATCACCTTC
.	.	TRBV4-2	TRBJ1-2	CASSQEAGVGYTF	TGTGCCAGCAGCCAAGAGGCAGGGGTCGGCTACACCTTC
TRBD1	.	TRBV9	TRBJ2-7	CASSLSPGQADEQYF	TGTGCCAGCAGCTTATCTCCGGGACAGGCTGACGAGCAGTACTTC
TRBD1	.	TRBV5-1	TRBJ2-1	CASSWSGTGVGDEQFF	TGCGCCAGCAGCTGGTCCGGGACAGGGGTGGGTGATGAGCAGTTCTTC
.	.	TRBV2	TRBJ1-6	CASSVGVTTSPLHF	TGTGCCAGCAGTGTCGGGGTAACGACTTCACCCCTCCACTTT
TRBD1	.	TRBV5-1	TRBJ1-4	CASSPGQGGDNEKLFF	TGCGCCAGCAGCCCGGGACAGGGAGGGGATAATGAAAAACTGTTTTTT
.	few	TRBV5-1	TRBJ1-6	CASSFGHGGNSPLHF	TGCGCCAGCAGCTTCGGACACGGTGGGAATTCACCCCTCCACTTT
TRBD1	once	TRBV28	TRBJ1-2	CASRGTGPNYGYTF	TGTGCCAGCAGGGGGACAGGACCGAACTATGGCTACACCTTC
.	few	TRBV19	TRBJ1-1	CASSISSSRDGEAFF	TGTGCCAGTAGTATATCTTCGTCGAGAGATGGTGAAGCTTTCTTT
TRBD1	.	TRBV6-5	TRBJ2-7	CASRRGQGDSYEQYF	TGTGCCAGCAGGAGGGGACAGGGGGACTCCTACGAGCAGTACTTC
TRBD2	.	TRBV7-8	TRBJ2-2	CASRGVRLAENTGELFF	TGTGCCAGCAGGGGGGTTAGACTAGCGGAGAACACCGGGGAGCTGTTTTTT
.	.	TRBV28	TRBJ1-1	CASTGFTEAFF	TGTGCCAGTACAGGGTTCACTGAAGCTTTCTTT
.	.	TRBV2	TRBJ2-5	CASRRTPQETQYF	TGTGCCAGCAGGCGGACACCTCAAGAGACCCAGTACTTC
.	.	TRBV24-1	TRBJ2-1	CATSESNRESEQFF	TGTGCCACCAGTGAGAGCAACAGGGAAAGTGAGCAGTTCTTC
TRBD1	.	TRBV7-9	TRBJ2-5	CASSPGQGETETQYF	TGTGCCAGCAGCCCCGGGCAGGGGGAGACGGAGACCCAGTACTTC
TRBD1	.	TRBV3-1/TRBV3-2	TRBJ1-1	CASSSTGGANTEAFF	TGTGCCAGCAGCTCGACAGGGGGCGCAAACACTGAAGCTTTCTTT
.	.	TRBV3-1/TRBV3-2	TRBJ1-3	CASSLLRGGGNTIYF	TGTGCCAGCAGCCTCCTCAGGGGCGGCGGAAACACCATATATTTT
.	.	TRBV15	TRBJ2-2	CATSRTPVGDGELFF	TGTGCCACCAGCAGAACCCCGGTTGGTGACGGGGAGCTGTTTTTT
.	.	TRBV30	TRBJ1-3	CAAGNSGNTIYF	TGTGCGGCAGGCAACTCTGGAAACACCATATATTTT
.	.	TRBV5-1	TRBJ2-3	CASSSWGSSGTDTQYF	TGCGCCAGCAGCTCCTGGGGATCTAGCGGCACAGATACGCAGTATTTT
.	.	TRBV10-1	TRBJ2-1	CASSESDIPEQFF	TGCGCCAGCAGTGAGTCGGACATCCCCGAGCAGTTCTTC
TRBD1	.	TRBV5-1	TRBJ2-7	CASSLGPGQGSYEQYF	TGCGCCAGCAGCTTGGGTCCGGGACAGGGCTCCTACGAGCAGTACTTC
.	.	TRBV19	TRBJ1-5	CASSSDRSNQPQHF	TGTGCCAGTAGTAGCGACAGGAGCAATCAGCCCCAGCATTTT
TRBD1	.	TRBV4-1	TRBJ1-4	CASSQSPRTGNEKLFF	TGCGCCAGCAGCCAAAGCCCTCGGACAGGCAATGAAAAACTGTTTTTT
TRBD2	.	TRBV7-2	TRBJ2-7	CASSLGTSRKDEQYF	TGTGCCAGCAGCTTGGGGACTAGCCGTAAGGACGAGCAGTACTTC
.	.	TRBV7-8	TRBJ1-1	CASSQTPNRRGENTEAFF	TGTGCCAGCAGCCAAACACCGAACCGCAGGGGTGAGAACACTGAAGCTTTCTTT
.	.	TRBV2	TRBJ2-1	CASSPTNPRRSEQFF	TGTGCCAGCAGTCCAACTAACCCTAGAAGGAGTGAGCAGTTCTTC
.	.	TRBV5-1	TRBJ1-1	CASSPSSVNTEAFF	TGCGCCAGCAGCCCCTCCTCGGTGAACACTGAAGCTTTCTTT
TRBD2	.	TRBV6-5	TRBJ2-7	CASSQRGDSYEQYF	TGTGCCAGCAGCCAGCGGGGCGATTCCTACGAGCAGTACTTC
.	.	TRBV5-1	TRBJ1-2	CASSPVGGQGYTF	TGCGCCAGCAGCCCCGTCGGGGGTCAGGGCTACACCTTC
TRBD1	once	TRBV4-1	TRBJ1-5	CASSDGQANQPQHF	TGCGCCAGCAGTGACGGACAGGCGAATCAGCCCCAGCATTTT
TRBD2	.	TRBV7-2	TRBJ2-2	CASSLAGGAGELFF	TGTGCCAGCAGCTTAGCGGGGGGGGCCGGGGAGCTGTTTTTT
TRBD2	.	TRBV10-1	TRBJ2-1	CASREGLAGSGEQFF	TGCGCCAGCAGAGAAGGACTAGCGGGATCCGGTGAGCAGTTCTTC
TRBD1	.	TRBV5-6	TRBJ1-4	CASSLAGTGKEKLFF	TGTGCCAGCAGCTTGGCCGGGACAGGGAAGGAAAAACTGTTTTTT
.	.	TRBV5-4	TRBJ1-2	CASSLAGGRWYGYTF	TGTGCCAGCAGCTTGGCGGGGGGGCGTTGGTATGGCTACACCTTC